This is a list of T cell receptor beta chains from one sample in a study of cytomegalovirus exposure and HLA in healthy donors. Profiled with immunoSEQ multiplex PCR; TCRdb holds only in-frame clones, not every one. The table records 95,000 to 100,000 clones, around three quarters of them present only once. Sequenced material: PBMCs. These receptors came from a man aged 35-49 years in good health and CMV-seronegative. Each CDR3 is given with its conserved first and last residue. The D gene is left open where the match is weak. Size is stated for part of the rows, as once, few or many counts, or as a class when the clone is expanded.

J: TRBJ2-7
V: TRBV29-1
size: few
D: TRBD2
CDR3: CSARASGKTYEQYF
DNA: TGCAGCGCTAGGGCTAGCGGGAAGACCTACGAGCAGTACTTC

J: TRBJ2-2
V: TRBV15
size: once
D: TRBD1
CDR3: CATSTKDRGFGELFF
DNA: TGTGCCACCAGCACAAAAGACAGGGGGTTCGGGGAGCTGTTTTTT

J: TRBJ2-7
V: TRBV19
size: few
D: -
CDR3: CASTTGLFGEQYF
DNA: TGTGCCAGTACTACTGGGCTGTTCGGCGAGCAGTACTTC

J: TRBJ1-5
V: TRBV6-4
size: few
D: -
CDR3: CASSPQENQPQHF
DNA: TGTGCCAGCAGTCCTCAGGAAAATCAGCCCCAGCATTTT

J: TRBJ2-7
V: TRBV19
size: -
D: -
CDR3: CASSRDSNYEQYF
DNA: TGTGCCAGTAGTAGGGACTCAAACTACGAGCAGTACTTC

J: TRBJ1-5
V: TRBV28
size: -
D: -
CDR3: CASCETVYSNQPQHF
DNA: TGTGCCAGTTGCGAGACAGTTTATAGCAATCAGCCCCAGCATTTT

J: TRBJ2-7
V: TRBV7-8
size: -
D: -
CDR3: CASSMEEGRRIGQYF
DNA: TGTGCCAGCAGTATGGAGGAAGGACGGAGAATTGGGCAGTACTTC

J: TRBJ1-3
V: TRBV7-9
size: -
D: -
CDR3: CSSSSQAASRANTIYF
DNA: TGTTCCAGCAGCTCCCAAGCTGCATCCAGGGCAAACACCATATATTTT

J: TRBJ2-7
V: TRBV28
size: -
D: TRBD2
CDR3: CASSLFGGSPGEQYF
DNA: TGTGCCAGCAGTTTATTTGGCGGGAGCCCGGGCGAGCAGTACTTC

J: TRBJ2-1
V: TRBV30
size: -
D: -
CDR3: CAWSRGLYNEQFF
DNA: TGTGCCTGGAGTAGGGGTCTCTACAATGAGCAGTTCTTC

J: TRBJ2-3
V: TRBV9
size: once
D: TRBD2
CDR3: CASSPRTSGTDTQYF
DNA: TGTGCCAGCAGCCCAAGGACTAGCGGCACAGATACGCAGTATTTT

J: TRBJ1-2
V: TRBV30
size: few
D: -
CDR3: CAWEAVGNYGYTF
DNA: TGTGCCTGGGAGGCCGTCGGTAACTATGGCTACACCTTC

J: TRBJ2-7
V: TRBV7-9
size: -
D: -
CDR3: CSSSLGSGEQYF
DNA: TGTTCCAGCAGCTTAGGATCGGGGGAGCAGTACTTC

J: TRBJ2-7
V: TRBV4-1
size: once
D: TRBD2
CDR3: CASSQPAGESSYEQYF
DNA: TGCGCCAGCAGCCAGCCAGCGGGGGAGAGCTCCTACGAGCAGTACTTC

J: TRBJ1-5
V: TRBV19
size: -
D: TRBD1
CDR3: CASRDRHSNQPQHF
DNA: TGTGCCAGTAGGGACAGGCATAGCAATCAGCCCCAGCATTTT

J: TRBJ2-3
V: TRBV5-8
size: -
D: TRBD2
CDR3: CASVNTGLAAGDTQYF
DNA: TGTGCCAGCGTGAACACGGGACTAGCGGCGGGGGATACGCAGTATTTT

J: TRBJ2-2
V: TRBV7-8
size: -
D: TRBD2
CDR3: CASSYSGGRATGELFF
DNA: TGTGCCAGCAGTTATAGCGGCGGGAGGGCTACCGGGGAGCTGTTTTTT

J: TRBJ2-5
V: TRBV5-1
size: -
D: -
CDR3: CASSLGQGGQETQYF
DNA: TGCGCCAGCAGCTTGGGCCAGGGTGGCCAAGAGACCCAGTACTTC

J: TRBJ1-1
V: TRBV5-1
size: -
D: -
CDR3: CASSLQGPPNTEAFF
DNA: TGCGCCAGCAGCCTGCAGGGGCCGCCGAACACTGAAGCTTTCTTT

J: TRBJ2-3
V: TRBV20-1
size: -
D: -
CDR3: CSGRGDTQYF
DNA: TGCAGTGGCCGAGGGGATACGCAGTATTTT

J: TRBJ1-1
V: TRBV28
size: -
D: -
CDR3: CASSFFAMNTEAFF
DNA: TGTGCCAGCAGTTTTTTTGCTATGAACACTGAAGCTTTCTTT

J: TRBJ1-2
V: TRBV28
size: -
D: -
CDR3: CASNRRSYGYTF
DNA: TGTGCCAGCAACCGGCGGAGTTATGGCTACACCTTC

J: TRBJ1-1
V: TRBV20-1
size: -
D: -
CDR3: CSAERTRGAFF
DNA: TGCAGTGCCGAAAGGACCCGGGGAGCTTTCTTT

J: TRBJ2-1
V: TRBV10-3
size: -
D: -
CDR3: CAISESETARYEQFF
DNA: TGTGCCATCAGTGAGTCGGAGACAGCCCGATATGAGCAGTTCTTC

J: TRBJ2-1
V: TRBV5-4
size: -
D: -
CDR3: CASSLDIPLPYNEQFF
DNA: TGTGCCAGCAGCTTGGATATTCCTCTACCCTACAATGAGCAGTTCTTC

J: TRBJ2-6
V: TRBV7-3
size: -
D: TRBD1
CDR3: CASSLSTGAGANVLTF
DNA: TGTGCCAGCAGCTTGAGTACAGGGGCTGGGGCCAACGTCCTGACTTTC

J: TRBJ2-7
V: TRBV18
size: -
D: -
CDR3: CASSPPFSGPRFEYF
DNA: TGTGCCAGCTCACCACCGTTTTCAGGGCCCCGGTTCGAGTACTTC

J: TRBJ1-2
V: TRBV7-2
size: few
D: TRBD1
CDR3: CASSLQGQGSGYTF
DNA: TGTGCCAGCAGCTTACAGGGACAGGGAAGCGGCTACACCTTC

J: TRBJ2-2
V: TRBV5-1
size: few
D: -
CDR3: CASSRMTPRNTGELFF
DNA: TGCGCCAGCAGCCGTATGACTCCTAGGAACACCGGGGAGCTGTTTTTT

J: TRBJ2-2
V: TRBV2
size: -
D: TRBD2
CDR3: CASSQSGRSPGELFF
DNA: TGTGCCAGCAGCCAGAGCGGGAGGTCTCCCGGGGAGCTGTTTTTT

J: TRBJ1-5
V: TRBV19
size: -
D: -
CDR3: CASSIGPAMRNQPQHF
DNA: TGTGCCAGTAGTATAGGTCCCGCTATGCGCAATCAGCCCCAGCATTTT

J: TRBJ1-2
V: TRBV9
size: few
D: TRBD1
CDR3: CASTEGTGVTYGYTF
DNA: TGTGCCAGCACCGAGGGGACAGGAGTCACATATGGCTACACCTTC

J: TRBJ2-2
V: TRBV7-9
size: few
D: -
CDR3: CSSSLGLGTNTGELFF
DNA: TGTTCCAGCAGCTTGGGACTCGGTACGAACACCGGGGAGCTGTTTTTT

J: TRBJ2-7
V: TRBV11-2
size: few
D: -
CDR3: CASSLGPTYEQYF
DNA: TGTGCCAGCAGCTTAGGGCCAACCTACGAGCAGTACTTC

J: TRBJ1-1
V: TRBV7-9
size: few
D: TRBD1
CDR3: CASSSYRGKTEAFF
DNA: TGTGCCAGCAGCTCGTACAGGGGGAAGACTGAAGCTTTCTTT

J: TRBJ1-2
V: TRBV5-1
size: -
D: -
CDR3: CASSQGLTDINYGYTF
DNA: TGCGCCAGCAGCCAGGGGCTGACAGACATTAACTATGGCTACACCTTC

J: TRBJ2-1
V: TRBV27
size: -
D: -
CDR3: CASWLRESTYNEQFF
DNA: TGTGCCAGCTGGCTCAGGGAATCCACCTACAATGAGCAGTTCTTC

J: TRBJ1-2
V: TRBV6-5
size: -
D: TRBD1
CDR3: CASRDSGQGNGYTF
DNA: TGTGCCAGCAGGGACTCGGGACAGGGGAATGGCTACACCTTC

J: TRBJ2-1
V: TRBV21-1
size: -
D: -
CDR3: CASRWTGNEQFF
DNA: TGTGCCAGCAGATGGACAGGGAATGAGCAGTTCTTC

J: TRBJ2-1
V: TRBV18
size: -
D: -
CDR3: CASSPVAQGSNEQFF
DNA: TGTGCCAGCTCACCAGTCGCACAGGGTTCCAATGAGCAGTTCTTC

J: TRBJ2-7
V: TRBV15
size: -
D: TRBD2
CDR3: CATSRESAGAAYEQYF
DNA: TGTGCCACCAGTAGAGAGTCAGCGGGAGCAGCCTACGAGCAGTACTTC

J: TRBJ1-2
V: TRBV28
size: -
D: -
CDR3: CASTLGAGANYGYTF
DNA: TGTGCCAGCACCTTGGGGGCAGGAGCTAACTATGGCTACACCTTC

J: TRBJ2-7
V: TRBV6-6
size: -
D: TRBD1
CDR3: CASSRTGTGHYEQYF
DNA: TGTGCCAGCAGTCGCACCGGGACAGGGCATTACGAGCAGTACTTC

J: TRBJ1-2
V: TRBV5-3
size: -
D: -
CDR3: CARRSSVSNIGLDEYGYTF
DNA: TGTGCCAGAAGAAGCAGCGTTTCGAATATTGGGTTGGATGAATATGGCTACACCTTC

J: TRBJ2-7
V: TRBV18
size: -
D: -
CDR3: CASSETPGIAPYEQYF
DNA: TGTGCCAGCTCAGAAACGCCAGGGATCGCCCCGTACGAGCAGTACTTC

J: TRBJ2-3
V: TRBV7-2
size: few
D: TRBD1
CDR3: CASSVGQGDLDTQYF
DNA: TGTGCCAGCAGCGTAGGACAGGGGGACTTAGATACGCAGTATTTT